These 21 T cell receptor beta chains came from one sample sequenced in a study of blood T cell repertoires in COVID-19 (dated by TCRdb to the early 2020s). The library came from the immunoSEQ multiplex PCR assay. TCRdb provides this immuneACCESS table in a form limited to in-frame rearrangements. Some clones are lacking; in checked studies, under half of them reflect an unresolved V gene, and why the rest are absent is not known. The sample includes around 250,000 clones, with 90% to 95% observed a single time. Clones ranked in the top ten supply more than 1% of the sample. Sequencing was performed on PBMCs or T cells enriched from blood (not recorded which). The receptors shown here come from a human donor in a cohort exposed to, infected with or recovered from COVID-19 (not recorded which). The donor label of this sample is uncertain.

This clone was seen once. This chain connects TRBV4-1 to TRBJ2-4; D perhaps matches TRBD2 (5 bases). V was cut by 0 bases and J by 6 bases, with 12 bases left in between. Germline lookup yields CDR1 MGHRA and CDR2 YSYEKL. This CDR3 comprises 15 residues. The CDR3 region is CASSQDGVWGNIQYF. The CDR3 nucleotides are TGCGCCAGCAGCCAAGACGGGGTTTGGGGAAACATTCAGTACTTC.

The CDR3 loop reads CATRDRDKEAFF. The CDR3 bases are TGTGCCACCCGAGACAGGGATAAAGAAGCTTTCTTT. The V gene is TRBV28, the J gene TRBJ1-1; 7 bases agree with TRBD1. Germline V gives CDR1 MDHEN, CDR2 SYDVKM. V was clipped by 10 bases and J by 8 bases; unmatched bases: 10. The CDR3 covers 12 residues.

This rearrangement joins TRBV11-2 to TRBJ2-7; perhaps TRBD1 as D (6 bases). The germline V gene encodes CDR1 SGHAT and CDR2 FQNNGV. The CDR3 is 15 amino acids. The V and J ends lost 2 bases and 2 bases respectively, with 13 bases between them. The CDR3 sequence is CASSLSHKGAYEQYF. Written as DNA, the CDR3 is TGTGCCAGCAGCTTAAGTCATAAGGGGGCCTACGAGCAGTACTTC.

CDR3 coding DNA: TGTGCCAGCAGTTTAGGGACAGGGGTGTGGGAGCAGTACTTC. Amino acids: CASSLGTGVWEQYF. The rearrangement uses TRBV27 and TRBJ2-7; 10 positions agree with TRBD1. This CDR3 has 14 residues. Germline V gene lookup returns CDR1 MNHEY and CDR2 SMNVEV (reference sequence). V lost 2 bases and J lost 7; bases outside the gene matches: 5.

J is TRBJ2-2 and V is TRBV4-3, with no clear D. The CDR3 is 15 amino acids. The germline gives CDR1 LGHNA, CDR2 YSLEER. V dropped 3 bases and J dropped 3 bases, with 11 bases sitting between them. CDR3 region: CASSQRSTDTGELFF. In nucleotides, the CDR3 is TGCGCCAGCAGCCAGCGTAGTACCGACACCGGGGAGCTGTTTTTT.

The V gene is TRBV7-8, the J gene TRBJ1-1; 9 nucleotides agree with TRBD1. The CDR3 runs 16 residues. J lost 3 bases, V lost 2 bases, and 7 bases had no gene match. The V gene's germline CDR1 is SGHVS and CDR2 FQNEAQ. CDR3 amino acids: CASSLSATGGYTEAFF. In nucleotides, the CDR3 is TGTGCCAGCAGCTTATCAGCGACAGGGGGTTACACTGAAGCTTTCTTT. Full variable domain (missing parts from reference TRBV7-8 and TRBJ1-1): GAGVSQSPRYKVAKRGQDVALRCDPISGHVSLFWYQQALGQGPEFLTYFQNEAQLDKSGLPSDRFFAERPEGSVSTLKIQRTQQEDSAVYLCASSLSATGGYTEAFFGQGTRLTVV.

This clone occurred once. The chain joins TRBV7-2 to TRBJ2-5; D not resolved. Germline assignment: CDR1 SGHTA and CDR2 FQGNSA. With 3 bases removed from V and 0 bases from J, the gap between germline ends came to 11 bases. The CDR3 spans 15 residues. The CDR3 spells CASSFSYLDQETQYF. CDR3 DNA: TGTGCCAGCAGCTTTAGCTACCTGGACCAAGAGACCCAGTACTTC.

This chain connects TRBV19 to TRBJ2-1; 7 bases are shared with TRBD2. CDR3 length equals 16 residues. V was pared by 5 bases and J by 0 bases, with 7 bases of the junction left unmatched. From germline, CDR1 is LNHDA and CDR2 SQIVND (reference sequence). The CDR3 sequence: CASSLLAVASYNEQFF. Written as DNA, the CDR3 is TGTGCCAGTAGTCTGCTAGCGGTGGCCTCCTACAATGAGCAGTTCTTC.

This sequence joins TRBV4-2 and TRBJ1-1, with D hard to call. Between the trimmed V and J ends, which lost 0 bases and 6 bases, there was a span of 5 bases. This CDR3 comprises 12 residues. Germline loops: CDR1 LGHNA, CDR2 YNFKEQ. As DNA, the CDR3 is TGTGCCAGCAGCCAAGAGGGCCCTGAAGCTTTCTTT. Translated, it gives CASSQEGPEAFF.

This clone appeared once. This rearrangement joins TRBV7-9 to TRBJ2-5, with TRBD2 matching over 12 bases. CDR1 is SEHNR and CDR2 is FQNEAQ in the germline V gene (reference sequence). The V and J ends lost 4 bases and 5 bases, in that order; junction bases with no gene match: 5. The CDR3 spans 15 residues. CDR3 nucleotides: TGTGCCAGCAGCTCTAGCGGGGGGGCCTTGGAGACCCAGTACTTC. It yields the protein CASSSSGGALETQYF.

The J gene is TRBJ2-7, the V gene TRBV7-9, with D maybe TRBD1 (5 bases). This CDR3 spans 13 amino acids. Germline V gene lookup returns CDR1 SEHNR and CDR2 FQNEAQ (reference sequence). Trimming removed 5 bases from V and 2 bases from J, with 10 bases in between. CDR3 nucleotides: TGTGCCAGCAGCGCGACAGCTACCTACGAGCAGTACTTC. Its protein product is CASSATATYEQYF.

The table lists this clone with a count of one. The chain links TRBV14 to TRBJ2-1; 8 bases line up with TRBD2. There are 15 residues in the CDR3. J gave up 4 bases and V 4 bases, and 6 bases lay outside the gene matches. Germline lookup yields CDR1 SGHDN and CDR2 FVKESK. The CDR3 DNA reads TGTGCCAGCAGCCTCGTGGTAGCGGGGTACAATGAGCAGTTCTTC. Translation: CASSLVVAGYNEQFF.

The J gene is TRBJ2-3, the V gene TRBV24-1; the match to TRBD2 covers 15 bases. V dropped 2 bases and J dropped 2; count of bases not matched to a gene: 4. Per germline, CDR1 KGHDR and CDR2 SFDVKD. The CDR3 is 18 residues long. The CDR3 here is CATSDSRTSGGDTDTQYF. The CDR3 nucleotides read TGTGCCACCAGTGATTCCCGGACTAGCGGGGGGGACACAGATACGCAGTATTTT.

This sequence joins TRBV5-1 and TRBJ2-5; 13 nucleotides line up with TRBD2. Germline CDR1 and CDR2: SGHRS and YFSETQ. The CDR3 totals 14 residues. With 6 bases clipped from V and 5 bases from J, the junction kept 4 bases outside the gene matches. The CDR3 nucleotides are TGCGCCAGCAACCTGACTAGCGGGAGGGAGACCCAGTACTTC. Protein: CASNLTSGRETQYF. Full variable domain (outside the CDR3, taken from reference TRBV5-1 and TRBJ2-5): KAGVTQTPRYLIKTRGQQVTLSCSPISGHRSVSWYQQTPGQGLQFLFEYFSETQRNKGNFPGRFSGRQFSNSRSEMNVSTLELGDSALYLCASNLTSGRETQYFGPGTRLLVL.

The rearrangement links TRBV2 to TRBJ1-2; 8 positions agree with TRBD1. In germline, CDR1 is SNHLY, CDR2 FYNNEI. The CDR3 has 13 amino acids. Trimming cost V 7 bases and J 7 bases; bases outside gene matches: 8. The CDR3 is CASTRDRSPGYTF. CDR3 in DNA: TGTGCCAGCACCCGGGACAGGAGTCCTGGCTACACCTTC.

CDR3 bases: TGTGCCAGCAGCCAAGCCGGACAGATCGGAACTGAAGCTTTCTTT. This translates into CASSQAGQIGTEAFF. The V gene is TRBV3-1 (or the pseudogene TRBV3-2), the J gene TRBJ1-1, with D possibly being TRBD1 (6 bases). CDR1 and CDR2 from the germline V gene are LGHDT and YNNKEL (reference sequence). The CDR3 extends over 15 amino acids. Trimming pared 1 base from V and 5 bases from J, leaving 14 bases between.

The CDR3 spells CASSPIRQGVSGNTIYF. DNA for the CDR3: TGTGCCAGCTCACCTATACGACAGGGAGTGTCTGGAAACACCATATATTTT. The V and J genes are TRBV18 and TRBJ1-3; 7 bases are a match to TRBD1. The germline CDR1 and CDR2 sequences are KGHSH and LQKENI. The CDR3 sequence is 17 residues long. V gave up 3 bases and J gave up 1 base; unmatched junction bases: 9.

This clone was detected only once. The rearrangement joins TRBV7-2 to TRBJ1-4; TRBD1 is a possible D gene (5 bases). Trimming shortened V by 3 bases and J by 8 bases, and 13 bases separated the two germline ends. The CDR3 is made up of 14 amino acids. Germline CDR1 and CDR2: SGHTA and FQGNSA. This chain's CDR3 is CASSLGGVREKLFF. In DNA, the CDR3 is TGTGCCAGCAGCTTGGGAGGGGTCCGAGAAAAACTGTTTTTT.

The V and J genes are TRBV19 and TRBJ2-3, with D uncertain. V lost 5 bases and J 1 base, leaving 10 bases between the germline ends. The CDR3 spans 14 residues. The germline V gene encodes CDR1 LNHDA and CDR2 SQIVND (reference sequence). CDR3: CASSAYAGTDTQYF. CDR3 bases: TGTGCCAGTAGTGCCTATGCGGGCACAGATACGCAGTATTTT.

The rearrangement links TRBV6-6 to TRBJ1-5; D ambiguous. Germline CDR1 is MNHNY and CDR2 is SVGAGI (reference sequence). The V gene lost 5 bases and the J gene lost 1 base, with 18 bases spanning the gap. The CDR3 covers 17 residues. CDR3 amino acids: CASSQSGSHRSNQPQHF. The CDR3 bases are TGTGCCAGCAGTCAATCCGGGTCGCATAGGAGCAATCAGCCCCAGCATTTT.

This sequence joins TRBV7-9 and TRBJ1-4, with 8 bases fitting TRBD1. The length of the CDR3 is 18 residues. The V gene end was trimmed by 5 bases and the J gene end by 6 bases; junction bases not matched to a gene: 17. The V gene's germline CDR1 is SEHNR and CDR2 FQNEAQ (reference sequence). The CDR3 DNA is TGTGCCAGCAGCCGACCGGTCCACCCGGACAGGGATTATGAAAAACTGTTTTTT. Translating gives CASSRPVHPDRDYEKLFF.